The 4 T cell receptor beta chains below come from one sample, sequenced in a study of T cell responses to AZD1222 COVID-19 vaccine. Here immunoSEQ multiplex PCR was the method, and the copy in TCRdb shows in-frame clones only, minus some. The data show about 140,000 clones, with 70% to 90% seen just once and 2.5% to 3.5% held by the top ten. The material was peripheral blood, obtained on day 0 of AZD1222 vaccination. These receptors were obtained from an adult in good health.

The chain carries TRBV5-1 and TRBJ2-3; D not resolved. With 4 bases removed from V and 4 bases from J, the gap between germline ends came to 19 bases. The CDR3 sequence is 16 residues long. From germline, CDR1 is SGHRS and CDR2 YFSETQ. The CDR3 loop reads CASSPVGAAHPDTQYF. The CDR3 DNA is TGCGCCAGCAGCCCCGTTGGCGCGGCCCACCCAGATACGCAGTATTTT.

The chain is built from TRBV7-2 and TRBJ2-1, with 7 positions matching TRBD1. This CDR3 comprises 15 residues. Germline V gene data show CDR1 as SGHTA and CDR2 as FQGNSA. Trimming took 3 bases from V and 5 from J; bases not matched to a gene: 7. The chain's CDR3 is CASSFFKTGNNEQFF. The CDR3 DNA sequence: TGTGCCAGCAGCTTCTTTAAGACAGGGAACAATGAGCAGTTCTTC.

The rearrangement joins TRBV5-6 to TRBJ1-3; D is unclear. Looked up from germline, CDR1 is SGHDT and CDR2 is YYEEEE. The CDR3 consists of 16 residues. V lost 4 bases to trimming and J lost 0 bases, with 14 bases between them. The DNA of the CDR3 is TGTGCCAGCAGCCCTTCTGGCACCCACTCTGGAAACACCATATATTTT. Residues: CASSPSGTHSGNTIYF.

This sequence joins TRBV6-2 or TRBV6-3 and TRBJ1-6; tentative D call: TRBD1 (5 bases). V lost 2 bases and J lost 6, with 8 bases in between. CDR1 is MNHEY, CDR2 SVGEGT, per germline. The CDR3 extends over 14 amino acids. CDR3 in amino acids: CASSYGAANSPLHF. The CDR3 DNA follows: TGTGCCAGCAGTTACGGGGCAGCTAATTCACCCCTCCACTTT.